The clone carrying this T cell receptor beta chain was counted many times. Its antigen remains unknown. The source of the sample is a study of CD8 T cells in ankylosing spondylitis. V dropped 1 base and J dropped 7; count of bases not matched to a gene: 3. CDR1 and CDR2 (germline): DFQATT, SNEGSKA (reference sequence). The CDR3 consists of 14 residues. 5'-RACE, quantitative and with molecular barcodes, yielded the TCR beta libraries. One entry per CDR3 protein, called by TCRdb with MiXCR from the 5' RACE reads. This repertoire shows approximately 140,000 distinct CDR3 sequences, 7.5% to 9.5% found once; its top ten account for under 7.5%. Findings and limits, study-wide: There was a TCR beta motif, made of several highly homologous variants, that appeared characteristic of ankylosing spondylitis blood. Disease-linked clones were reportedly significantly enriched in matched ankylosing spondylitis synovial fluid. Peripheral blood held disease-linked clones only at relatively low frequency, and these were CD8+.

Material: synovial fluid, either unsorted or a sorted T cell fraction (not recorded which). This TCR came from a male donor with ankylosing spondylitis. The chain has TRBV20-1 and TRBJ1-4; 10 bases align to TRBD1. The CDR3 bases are TGCAGTGCTAGAGGAGACAGGGGGCTTGAAAAACTGTTTTTT. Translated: CSARGDRGLEKLFF.